These 21 T cell receptor beta chains originate from one sample sequenced in a study of blood T cell repertoires in COVID-19. Data came from immunoSEQ multiplex PCR; TCRdb stores just in-frame clones and leaves some out. Of 200,000 to 250,000 clones detected, about 84% appear once; the ten largest clones hold roughly an eighth. Material: peripheral blood. The receptor source for this set is an elderly man with acute or convalescent COVID-19.

The rearrangement uses TRBV3-1 (or the pseudogene TRBV3-2) and TRBJ2-7, with 8 bases identical to TRBD2. The CDR3 length is 14 residues. Germline V gene data show CDR1 as LGHDT and CDR2 as YNNKEL (reference sequence). Trimming cost V 4 bases and J 4 bases; bases outside gene matches: 6. The DNA of the CDR3 is TGTGCCAGCAGCCCTCGGACTAGCACTTACGAGCAGTACTTC. Translation gives CASSPRTSTYEQYF.

The J gene is TRBJ1-2, the V gene TRBV28; D might be TRBD1 (6 bases). The germline V and J ends were trimmed by 3 bases and 3 bases, with 8 bases remaining between them. The germline CDR1 and CDR2 sequences are MDHEN and SYDVKM. The CDR3 runs to 13 residues. CDR3 protein: CASSFPGDYGYTF. Written as DNA, the CDR3 is TGTGCCAGCAGTTTCCCAGGGGACTATGGCTACACCTTC.

This chain joins TRBV6-6 and TRBJ1-6, with TRBD1 matching over 9 bases. V lost 7 bases to trimming and J lost 7 bases; unmatched junction nucleotides: 5. Germline assignment: CDR1 MNHNY and CDR2 SVGAGI (reference sequence). This CDR3 is 14 amino acids long. Written as DNA, the CDR3 is TGTGCCAGCAATCCGACAGGGGGAAATTCACCCCTCCACTTT. Its protein product is CASNPTGGNSPLHF.

This chain links TRBV6-5 with TRBJ2-3, with TRBD1 as a possible D gene (5 bases). V was shortened by 2 bases and J by 6 bases, with 18 bases between the two germline ends. This CDR3 region has 16 residues. CDR1 and CDR2 (germline): MNHEY, SVGAGI. CDR3 coding DNA: TGTGCCAGCAGTTACCATCAGGCTCCCTCAGGGGATACGCAGTATTTT. It encodes CASSYHQAPSGDTQYF.

The chain is built from TRBV28 and TRBJ2-7; TRBD2 matches 10 bases. V lost 8 bases and J lost 7; bases outside the gene matches: 8. Germline assignment: CDR1 MDHEN and CDR2 SYDVKM. This CDR3 has 13 amino acids. Written as DNA, the CDR3 is TGTGCCAGCCGGGCTAGCGGGAGCGAGGAGCAGTACTTC. Its translation: CASRASGSEEQYF.

This clone is a singleton in its sample. V and J are TRBV7-9 and TRBJ2-3; 9 bases line up with TRBD2. The CDR3 length is 15 residues. The germline CDR1 and CDR2 sequences are SEHNR and FQNEAQ (reference sequence). V dropped 6 bases and J dropped 3; count of bases not matched to a gene: 7. CDR3: CASSWDSGRTDTQYF. CDR3 in DNA: TGTGCCAGCAGTTGGGATAGCGGGAGAACAGATACGCAGTATTTT. The full variable domain, its missing parts supplied by reference TRBV7-9 and TRBJ2-3, is DTGVSQNPRHKITKRGQNVTFRCDPISEHNRLYWYRQTLGQGPEFLTYFQNEAQLEKSRLLSDRFSAERPKGSFSTLEIQRTEQGDSAMYLCASSWDSGRTDTQYFGPGTRLTVL.

This chain connects TRBV7-8 to TRBJ2-2; the match to TRBD1 covers 9 bases. With 5 bases clipped from V and 5 bases from J, the junction kept 9 bases outside the gene matches. The length of the CDR3 is 16 residues. Germline V gene sequence: CDR1 SGHVS, CDR2 FQNEAQ. The DNA of the CDR3 is TGTGCCAGCAGCCCAAATCCCGGGACAGGGACCGGGGAGCTGTTTTTT. Translating gives CASSPNPGTGTGELFF.

This chain links TRBV5-1 with TRBJ1-4; no reliable D call. The germline V and J ends were trimmed by 1 base and 7 bases, with 14 bases remaining between them. CDR1 is SGHRS, CDR2 YFSETQ, per germline. The CDR3 has 15 amino acids. The CDR3 loop reads CASSLSQAAPEKLFF. As DNA, the CDR3 is TGCGCCAGCAGCTTGAGTCAGGCCGCGCCTGAAAAACTGTTTTTT.

The chain carries TRBV6-1 and TRBJ2-7, with TRBD1 matching 9 bases. V dropped 7 bases and J dropped 3; count of bases not matched to a gene: 10. The CDR3 spans 15 residues. CDR1 is MNHNS and CDR2 is SASEGT in the germline V gene. The CDR3 loop reads CASILLPGQGYEQYF. CDR3 sequence (DNA): TGTGCCAGCATTCTCCTTCCGGGACAGGGCTACGAGCAGTACTTC.

The genes are TRBV28 and TRBJ1-5; 7 bases are a match to TRBD1. Germline V lookup: CDR1 MDHEN, CDR2 SYDVKM. The J segment lost 2 bases and the V segment lost 7 bases, leaving 2 bases of the junction unmatched. The CDR3 consists of 13 residues. The CDR3 loop reads CASNGQGNQPQHF. The CDR3 coding sequence is TGTGCCAGCAATGGACAGGGCAATCAGCCCCAGCATTTT.

This clone occurred a few times. The V and J genes are TRBV3-1 (or the pseudogene TRBV3-2) and TRBJ2-2; 9 nucleotides align to TRBD2. V lost 1 base, J lost 6 bases, and 12 bases stayed unmatched. This CDR3 contains 18 residues. CDR1 is LGHDT, CDR2 YNNKEL, per germline (reference sequence). Here the CDR3 reads CASSQASRGGRAAGELFF. The CDR3 DNA reads TGTGCCAGCAGCCAAGCCTCTCGGGGCGGGAGGGCGGCCGGGGAGCTGTTTTTT.

The chain joins TRBV18 to TRBJ1-5; D might be TRBD1 (6 bases). The CDR3 is 14 residues long. From germline, CDR1 is KGHSH and CDR2 LQKENI. Trimming left V 4 bases short and J 2 bases short, with 9 bases between. This chain's CDR3 is CASSRRQGNQPQHF. The DNA for the CDR3 is TGTGCCAGCTCACGCAGACAGGGCAATCAGCCCCAGCATTTT.

This chain links TRBV18 with TRBJ2-6; TRBD1 agrees at 10 bases. V trimming: 6 bases; J trimming: 3 bases; junction bases outside the gene matches: 8. Germline V gives CDR1 KGHSH, CDR2 LQKENI. The CDR3 spans 17 residues. The CDR3 spells CASSRQGAVVGANVLTF. The CDR3 nucleotides read TGTGCCAGCTCGAGACAGGGGGCCGTGGTTGGGGCCAACGTCCTGACTTTC. The variable domain in full, with the rest retrieved from reference TRBV18 and TRBJ2-6, is NAGVMQNPRHLVRRRGQEARLRCSPMKGHSHVYWYRQLPEEGLKFMVYLQKENIIDESGMPKERFSAEFPKEGPSILRIQQVVRGDSAAYFCASSRQGAVVGANVLTFGAGSRLTVL.

This chain connects TRBV11-3 to TRBJ2-1, with D unclear. Germline assignment: CDR1 SGHNT and CDR2 YENEEA. CDR3 size: 16 residues. Deletions cut 2 bases from V and 0 bases from J, with 11 bases between. CDR3 region: CASSLNPRYSYNEQFF. Written as DNA, the CDR3 is TGTGCCAGCAGCTTAAATCCCAGGTACTCCTACAATGAGCAGTTCTTC.

The V gene is TRBV19, the J gene TRBJ2-1; D is perhaps TRBD2 (7 bases). The CDR3 is 14 residues long. Trimming took 3 bases from V and 8 from J, leaving 14 bases between them. Germline loops: CDR1 LNHDA, CDR2 SQIVND (reference sequence). The CDR3 DNA reads TGTGCCAGTAGTATCTACGGGGGGCTGGATGAGCAGTTCTTC. Its protein product is CASSIYGGLDEQFF.

The V gene is TRBV10-1, the J gene TRBJ1-2, with 7 bases aligning to TRBD1. Per germline, CDR1 WNHNN and CDR2 SYGVQD (reference sequence). The ends lost 6 bases at V and 6 bases at J; junction bases unmatched: 7. The CDR3 has 13 residues. The CDR3 reads CASSPDRVDGYTF. The CDR3 nucleotides read TGCGCCAGCAGCCCAGACAGGGTAGATGGCTACACCTTC.

V gene TRBV5-1 combines with J gene TRBJ1-1, with 10 bases lining up with TRBD1. V lost 4 bases and J lost 6; bases outside the gene matches: 12. CDR3 length: 16 amino acids. The germline gives CDR1 SGHRS, CDR2 YFSETQ. Here the CDR3 reads CASSADRGLTVAEAFF. CDR3 DNA: TGCGCCAGCAGCGCCGACAGGGGGCTTACTGTCGCTGAAGCTTTCTTT.

This rearrangement joins TRBV19 to TRBJ1-5; no clear D. Germline lookup yields CDR1 LNHDA and CDR2 SQIVND (reference sequence). The CDR3 extends over 14 amino acids. Trimming took 2 bases from V and 6 from J, leaving 11 bases between them. The CDR3 spells CASSIMQVSQPQHF. CDR3 nucleotide sequence: TGTGCCAGTAGTATAATGCAGGTGAGTCAGCCCCAGCATTTT. Full variable domain (missing parts from reference TRBV19 and TRBJ1-5): DGGITQSPKYLFRKEGQNVTLSCEQNLNHDAMYWYRQDPGQGLRLIYYSQIVNDFQKGDIAEGYSVSREKKESFPLTVTSAQKNPTAFYLCASSIMQVSQPQHFGDGTRLSIL.

This chain connects TRBV3-1 (or the pseudogene TRBV3-2) to TRBJ2-7; the D gene is possibly TRBD2 (5 bases). From germline, CDR1 is LGHDT and CDR2 YNNKEL (reference sequence). The CDR3 contains 14 residues. The V gene lost 5 bases and the J gene lost 2 bases, with 13 bases spanning the gap. This chain's CDR3 is CASSGLAGPYEQYF. CDR3 DNA sequence: TGTGCCAGCAGCGGACTCGCGGGTCCCTACGAGCAGTACTTC.

This chain uses TRBV18 with TRBJ1-2; D may be TRBD1 (5 bases). Deletions cut 1 base from V and 7 bases from J, with 10 bases between. CDR1 is KGHSH, CDR2 LQKENI, per germline. CDR3 length: 13 amino acids. The CDR3 DNA reads as TGTGCCAGCTCACCACTCAGGGATTCTGGCTACACCTTC. Amino acid sequence: CASSPLRDSGYTF.

The chain combines TRBV3-1 (or the pseudogene TRBV3-2) with TRBJ1-2; D remains unclear. CDR3 length: 16 residues. Germline lookup yields CDR1 LGHDT and CDR2 YNNKEL (reference sequence). V was pared by 0 bases and J by 0 bases, with 11 bases between. The CDR3 is CASSQENKRANYGYTF. CDR3 DNA: TGTGCCAGCAGCCAAGAGAACAAGCGGGCTAACTATGGCTACACCTTC.